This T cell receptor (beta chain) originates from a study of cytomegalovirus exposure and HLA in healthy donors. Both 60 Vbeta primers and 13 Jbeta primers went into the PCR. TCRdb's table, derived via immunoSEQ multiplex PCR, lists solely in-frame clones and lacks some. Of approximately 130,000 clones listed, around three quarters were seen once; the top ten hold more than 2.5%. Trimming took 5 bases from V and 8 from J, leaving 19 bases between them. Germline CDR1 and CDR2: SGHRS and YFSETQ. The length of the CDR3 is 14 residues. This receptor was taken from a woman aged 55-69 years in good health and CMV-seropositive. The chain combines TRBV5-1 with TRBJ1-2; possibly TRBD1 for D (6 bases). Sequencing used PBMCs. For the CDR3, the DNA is TGCGCCAGCAGAGAAGGGACACCCGATCTCGGCTACACCTTC. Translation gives CASREGTPDLGYTF.